This T cell receptor (beta chain) was recovered during a study of post-analysis software for immune sequencing data. Study at large: The patients showed relapsing-remitting, secondary progressive and progressive-relapsing multiple sclerosis courses. The study, taken as a whole, reports: Elevated frequency relative to controls characterized several TRBV segments in patients, TRBV5-6, TRBV5-1 and TRBV20-1 among them. Compared with controls, patients showed significantly lower normalized Chao1 diversity. Samples sharing a preparation batch grouped tightly together when assessed by F measure.

Note on this clonotype: Its target is unknown. Being one base from a much bigger clone, this may be a read error.

Carried by the TCR beta cDNA libraries were unique molecular identifiers. TCRdb analysed the PCR reads with MiXCR anew, one entry per CDR3 protein. The data hold around 150,000 distinct CDR3 sequences, with roughly 34% observed a single time. In germline, CDR1 is LGHNA, CDR2 YNFKEQ. The CDR3 is made up of 15 amino acids. This sequence was found in a girl between 5 and 17 years old with multiple sclerosis. The chain uses TRBV4-2 and TRBJ2-7; TRBD2 matches 8 bases. The sequencing used blood, collected after autologous hematopoietic stem cell transplantation. DNA of the CDR3: TGTGCCGGCAGCCAAGAAGACAGCGGGAGTTACGAGCAGTACTTC. Its translation is CAGSQEDSGSYEQYF.